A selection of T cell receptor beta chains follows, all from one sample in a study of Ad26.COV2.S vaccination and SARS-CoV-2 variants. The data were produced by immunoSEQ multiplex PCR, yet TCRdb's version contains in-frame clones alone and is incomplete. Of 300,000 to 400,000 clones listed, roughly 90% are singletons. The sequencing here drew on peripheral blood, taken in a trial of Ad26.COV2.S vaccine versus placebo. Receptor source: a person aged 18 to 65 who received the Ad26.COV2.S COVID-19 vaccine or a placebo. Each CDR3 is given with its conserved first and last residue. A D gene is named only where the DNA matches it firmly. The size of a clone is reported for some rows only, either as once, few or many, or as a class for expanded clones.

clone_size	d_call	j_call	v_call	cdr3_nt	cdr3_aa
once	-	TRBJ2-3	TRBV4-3	TGCGCCAGCAGCCAAGTTTACCCGAGGGCAGATACGCAGTATTTT	CASSQVYPRADTQYF
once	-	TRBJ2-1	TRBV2	TGTGCCAGCAGCTCCGGGAAATTACGGAATGAGCAGTTCTTC	CASSSGKLRNEQFF
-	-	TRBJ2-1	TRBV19	TGTGCCGGCGGCAGTTACAATGAGCAGTTCTTC	CAGGSYNEQFF
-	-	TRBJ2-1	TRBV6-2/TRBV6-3	TGTGCCAGCAGTGTCGGCTCCTACAATGAGCAGTTCTTC	CASSVGSYNEQFF
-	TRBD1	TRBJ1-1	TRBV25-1	TGTGCCAGCAGTGTTAAAACCGGGGGAGGGGGCTATTTTTTT	CASSVKTGGGGYFF
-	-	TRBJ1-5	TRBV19	TGTGCCACACGGAAATTCAGCAATCAGCCCCAGCATTTT	CATRKFSNQPQHF
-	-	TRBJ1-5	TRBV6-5	TGTGCCAGCACCCCATTGGCGACCAATCAGCCCCAGCATTTT	CASTPLATNQPQHF
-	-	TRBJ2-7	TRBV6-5	TGTGCCAGCAGTTGGCGGGGCCATGTAAGCTCCTACGAGCAGTACTTC	CASSWRGHVSSYEQYF
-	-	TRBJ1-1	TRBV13	TGTGCCAGCAGCTTCACGGACTCCGACAATCCAATGAACACTGAAGCTTTCTTT	CASSFTDSDNPMNTEAFF
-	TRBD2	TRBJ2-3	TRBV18	TGTGCCAGCTCACCACCGAGCCTAGCGGGACCCAGCACAGATACGCAGTATTTT	CASSPPSLAGPSTDTQYF
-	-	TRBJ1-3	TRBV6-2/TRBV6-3	TGTGCCAGCAGTGACTTCCCGAGCGTCTCTGGAAACACCATATATTTT	CASSDFPSVSGNTIYF
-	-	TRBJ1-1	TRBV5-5	TGTGCCAGCAGCCTTCTCGGGAGGGGGACGACACTGAAAGCTTTCTTT	CASSLLGRGTTLKAFF
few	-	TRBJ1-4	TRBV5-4	TGTGCCAGCAGCTTGGAGGACAGAGATGAAAAACTGTTTTTT	CASSLEDRDEKLFF
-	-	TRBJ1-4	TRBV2	TGTGCCAGCAGTGAGTCACACTCAAATGAAAAACTGTTTTTT	CASSESHSNEKLFF
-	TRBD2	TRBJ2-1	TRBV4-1	TGCGCCAGCAGCCACCGGACTAGCGGGGGGGGAAATGAGCAGTTCTTC	CASSHRTSGGGNEQFF
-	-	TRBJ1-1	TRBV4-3	TGCGCCAGCAGCCACGGGATTTTGGACACTGAAGCTTTCTTT	CASSHGILDTEAFF
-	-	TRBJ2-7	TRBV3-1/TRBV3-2	TGTGCCAGCAGCCAATTCTCGGGACGGGTCGCCTGGAAGCAGTACTTC	CASSQFSGRVAWKQYF
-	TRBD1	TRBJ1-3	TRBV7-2	TGTGCCAGCAGCTTAGTGACAGGGGCTGGAAACACCATATATTTT	CASSLVTGAGNTIYF
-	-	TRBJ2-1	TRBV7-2	TGTGCCAGCAGCTTAGGGGGCCCCGGTGCTACAAACAATGAGCAGTTCTTC	CASSLGGPGATNNEQFF
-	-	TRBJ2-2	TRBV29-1	TGCAGCGTTGGGGAGAAATTAAACACCGGGGAGCTGTTTTTT	CSVGEKLNTGELFF
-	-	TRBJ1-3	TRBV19	TGTGCCAGTAGCCCCAACAGGTCTGGAAACACCATATATTTT	CASSPNRSGNTIYF
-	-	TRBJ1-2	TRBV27	TGTGCCAGCAGTTCATTGGGCGTGGGTAGGGTGGGGCTCTCCTATGGCTACACCTTC	CASSSLGVGRVGLSYGYTF
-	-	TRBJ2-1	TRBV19	TGTGCCAGTAGTGGGTGGACAGCCCCTTCCTACAATGAGCAGTTCTTC	CASSGWTAPSYNEQFF
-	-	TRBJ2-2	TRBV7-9	TGTGCCAGCAGCGCCGGGGAGCTGTTTTTT	CASSAGELFF
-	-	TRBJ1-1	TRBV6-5	TGTGCCAGCAGTTTATTTGGCAGTCAAAACACTGAAGCTTTCTTT	CASSLFGSQNTEAFF
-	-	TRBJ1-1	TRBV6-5	TGTGCCAGCACAGACCCACAGGGAGCTGAAGCTTTCTTT	CASTDPQGAEAFF
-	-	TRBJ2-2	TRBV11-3	TGTGCCAGCAGCTTCTTACAGGGTCCCGGATTAACCGGGGAGCTGTTTTTT	CASSFLQGPGLTGELFF
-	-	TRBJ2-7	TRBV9	TGTGCCAGCAGCGTGGGGTACGAGCAGTACTTC	CASSVGYEQYF
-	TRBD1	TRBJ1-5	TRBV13	TGTGCCAGCAGCTCAGGGGGGGGGAGGCAGCCCCAGCATTTT	CASSSGGGRQPQHF
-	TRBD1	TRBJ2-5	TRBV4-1	TGCGCCAGCACCTACGGCAGGGACAGGGGGCAAGAGACCCAGTACTTC	CASTYGRDRGQETQYF
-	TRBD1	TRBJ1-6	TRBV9	TGTGCCAGCTCACTGGACAGGGAGGCAAGCACACCCCTCCACTTT	CASSLDREASTPLHF
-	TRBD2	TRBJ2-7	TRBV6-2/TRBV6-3	TGTGCCAGCAGTTTAGCGGGAGAGCAGTACTTC	CASSLAGEQYF
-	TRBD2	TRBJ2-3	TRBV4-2	TGTGCCAGCAGCTCCGGACTAGCGGGACCAGATACGCAGTATTTT	CASSSGLAGPDTQYF
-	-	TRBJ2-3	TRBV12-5	TGTGCTAGTGGTTTCAGTGATGTGCTAGATACGCAGTATTTT	CASGFSDVLDTQYF
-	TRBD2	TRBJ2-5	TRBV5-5	TGTGCCAGCAGCGCCTCACTAGCGGGTCTGGGAGAGACCCAGTACTTC	CASSASLAGLGETQYF
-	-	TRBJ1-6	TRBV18	TGTGCCAGCTCCGCGGACAGAAATTCACCCCTCCACTTT	CASSADRNSPLHF
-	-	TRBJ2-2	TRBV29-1	TGCAGCGTTGAAGAAACGGTGAACACCGGGGAGCTGTTTTTT	CSVEETVNTGELFF
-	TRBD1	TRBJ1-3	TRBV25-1	TGTGCCAGCAGAAAGGGGGGACAGGGAAACTCTGGAAACACCATATATTTT	CASRKGGQGNSGNTIYF
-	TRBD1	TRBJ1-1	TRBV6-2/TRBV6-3	TGTGCCAGCAGCCTCCGGGACAGGGGATCCACTGAAGCTTTCTTT	CASSLRDRGSTEAFF
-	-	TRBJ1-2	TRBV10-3	TGTGCCATCAGTGTAGGGGTTAACAGCTACACCTTC	CAISVGVNSYTF
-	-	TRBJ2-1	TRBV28	TGTGCCAGCAGTCGCGGGGCGCTCTCCTACAATGAGCAGTTCTTC	CASSRGALSYNEQFF
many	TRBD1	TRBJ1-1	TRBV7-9	TGTGCCAGCAGCGACAGGGAGGACACTGAAGCTTTCTTT	CASSDREDTEAFF